The present T cell receptor (beta chain) was sequenced within a study of Ad26.COV2.S vaccination and SARS-CoV-2 variants. Comment on this clone: Its target is not known.

Specified treatment: about 20 received Ad26.COV2.S at low or high dose, single or two shots; about 5 received placebo; per-sample allocation not given. Samples came from day 63 after the first vaccine or placebo injection. Study outcomes and limitations: Breadth of non-spike TCRs did not differ between vaccinees and placebo recipients.

Libraries were prepared by immunoSEQ multiplex PCR; TCRdb keeps only in-frame clonotypes and omits some of them. The sample shows approximately 300,000 clones, roughly 80% of them seen only once. CDR3 length: 17 residues. Unmatched junction bases numbered 18, after V lost 0 bases and J lost 13 bases. Germline-derived CDR1 and CDR2 are SGHRS and YFSETQ. The receptor comes from a person between 18 and 65 years old who received the Ad26.COV2.S COVID-19 vaccine or a placebo. J is TRBJ2-1 and V is TRBV5-1, with 8 nucleotides matching TRBD1. Sequencing was performed on peripheral blood, taken in a trial of Ad26.COV2.S vaccine versus placebo. The CDR3 reads CASSLGTGWNDHVTQFF. CDR3 nucleotides: TGCGCCAGCAGCTTGGGGACAGGGTGGAACGATCATGTAACTCAGTTCTTC.